The 31 T cell receptor beta chains below come from one sample, sequenced in a study of blood T cell repertoires in COVID-19. TCRdb's copy holds only in-frame clones and misses some; the assay was immunoSEQ multiplex PCR. The sample has under 400,000 clones, roughly 85% seen once; the top ten hold roughly 4.2%. The specimen was PBMCs or T cells enriched from blood (not recorded which). Receptors were obtained from a woman aged 40 to 55 with acute COVID-19.

The chain couples TRBV27 to TRBJ2-1; perhaps TRBD2 as D (5 bases). The CDR3 loop spans 18 amino acids. The V and J ends lost 6 bases and 4 bases respectively, with 25 bases between them. From germline, CDR1 is MNHEY and CDR2 SMNVEV (reference sequence). The CDR3: CASSKEGRGVAPYNEQFF. CDR3 nucleotides: TGTGCCAGCAGCAAAGAGGGTAGAGGCGTAGCCCCTTACAATGAGCAGTTCTTC.

V usage is TRBV5-1 and J usage is TRBJ1-1; D is possibly TRBD1 (5 bases). This CDR3 comprises 14 residues. Germline assignment: CDR1 SGHRS and CDR2 YFSETQ. V dropped 7 bases and J dropped 1 base, with 14 bases sitting between them. The DNA of the CDR3 is TGCGCCAGCTACCGGGACTCGGGGAACACTGAAGCTTTCTTT. Protein product: CASYRDSGNTEAFF.

V is TRBV4-1 and J is TRBJ1-3; D perhaps matches TRBD1 (6 bases). CDR3 length equals 16 residues. CDR1 and CDR2 from the germline V gene are MGHRA and YSYEKL. The V and J ends lost 5 bases and 0 bases respectively, with 14 bases between them. The CDR3 DNA follows: TGCGCCAGCAGCGTCCAACAGGGAAACTCTGGAAACACCATATATTTT. Translated, it gives CASSVQQGNSGNTIYF.

The CDR3 is CASNTGTGSLNYGYTF. The CDR3 DNA sequence: TGTGCCAGTAATACCGGGACAGGAAGTTTAAACTATGGCTACACCTTC. The genes are TRBV19 and TRBJ1-2, with TRBD1 identical over 8 bases. The V gene's germline CDR1 is LNHDA and CDR2 SQIVND (reference sequence). The V segment lost 7 bases and the J segment 2 bases; nucleotides outside the gene matches: 12. This CDR3 has 16 residues.

V and J are TRBV14 and TRBJ2-7, with D possibly being TRBD2 (5 bases). V lost 0 bases and J 4 bases, leaving 13 bases between the germline ends. This CDR3 is 15 amino acids long. The germline V gene has CDR1 SGHDN and CDR2 FVKESK. CDR3 sequence: CASSQDFGVLYEQYF. The CDR3 DNA reads TGTGCCAGCAGCCAAGATTTCGGGGTCCTGTACGAGCAGTACTTC.

V is TRBV29-1 and J is TRBJ2-1; no firm D call. The CDR3 has 15 residues. V lost 0 bases and J lost 0, with 9 bases in between. From germline, CDR1 is SQVTM and CDR2 ANQGSEA. CDR3 bases: TGCAGCGTTGAAGACGTGGCTAGCTCCTACAATGAGCAGTTCTTC. It translates to CSVEDVASSYNEQFF.

This chain connects TRBV19 to TRBJ2-1, with 7 bases matching TRBD1. V shed 3 bases and J 3 bases; nucleotides not matched to a gene: 2. There are 14 residues in the CDR3. In germline, CDR1 is LNHDA, CDR2 SQIVND (reference sequence). CDR3 nucleotide sequence: TGTGCCAGTAGTATTCGACAGGGCTACAATGAGCAGTTCTTC. Protein sequence: CASSIRQGYNEQFF.

The chain carries TRBV6-5 and TRBJ2-2; a possible D gene is TRBD1 (6 bases). CDR3 length: 13 residues. Trimming took off 11 bases at V and 2 bases at J, with 12 bases between the two ends. Germline V gene lookup returns CDR1 MNHEY and CDR2 SVGAGI. CDR3 DNA sequence: TGTGCCGTAAGACAGGAAAACACCGGGGAGCTGTTTTTT. Amino acid sequence: CAVRQENTGELFF.

This chain joins TRBV27 and TRBJ2-1; a possible D gene is TRBD1 (5 bases). Trimming left V 2 bases short and J 4 bases short, with 9 bases between. Germline CDR1 and CDR2: MNHEY and SMNVEV (reference sequence). The CDR3 has 14 amino acids. The CDR3 DNA is TGTGCCAGCAGTTTAGAACCAGGGTACAATGAGCAGTTCTTC. This gives the protein CASSLEPGYNEQFF.

The genes are TRBV10-3 and TRBJ2-1, with 9 bases that match TRBD1. J was trimmed by 3 bases and V by 3 bases; bases with no gene match: 9. Germline V gene sequence: CDR1 ENHRY, CDR2 SYGVKD. The CDR3 runs 17 residues. The CDR3 sequence: CAISDPGQGSNYNEQFF. For the CDR3, the DNA is TGTGCCATCAGTGACCCGGGACAGGGTAGTAACTACAATGAGCAGTTCTTC.

The J gene is TRBJ2-1, the V gene TRBV4-2; 10 bases are shared with TRBD1. Germline trimming cut 3 bases from V and 8 bases from J; bases unmatched to any gene: 7. CDR3 length equals 15 residues. Germline assignment: CDR1 LGHNA and CDR2 YNFKEQ. The CDR3 DNA is TGTGCCAGCAGCCACGCCGGGACAGGGGACGATGAGCAGTTCTTC. Its protein product is CASSHAGTGDDEQFF.

The chain's CDR3 is CATSRDGGSSNQPQHF. Here the CDR3 DNA reads TGTGCCACCAGCAGAGACGGGGGTTCTAGCAATCAGCCCCAGCATTTT. The J gene is TRBJ1-5, the V gene TRBV15; tentative D call: TRBD1 (5 bases). The CDR3 length is 16 residues. The germline gives CDR1 LNHNV, CDR2 YYDKDF (reference sequence). Trimming removed 0 bases at V and 0 bases at J, with 9 bases between.

This sequence joins TRBV18 and TRBJ1-3; D gene uncertain. V lost 2 bases and J lost 0, with 14 bases in between. This CDR3 spans 17 amino acids. CDR1 is KGHSH and CDR2 is LQKENI in the germline V gene. The CDR3 sequence: CASSPSWRPSSGNTIYF. In nucleotides, the CDR3 is TGTGCCAGCTCACCAAGTTGGCGGCCCAGCTCTGGAAACACCATATATTTT.

As DNA, the CDR3 is TGTGCCAGCAGTTACTCCTTCCGGACAGGGAGCTATCGACAGCCCCAGCATTTT. It yields the protein CASSYSFRTGSYRQPQHF. This chain joins TRBV6-2 or TRBV6-3 and TRBJ1-5; the match to TRBD1 covers 8 bases. Germline V gene sequence: CDR1 MNHEY, CDR2 SVGEGT. The CDR3 length is 18 residues. V lost 0 bases, J lost 7 bases, and 14 bases stayed unmatched.

The chain couples TRBV18 to TRBJ1-2; 8 bases are shared with TRBD1. The CDR3 is made up of 14 amino acids. With 3 bases clipped from V and 6 bases from J, the junction kept 6 bases outside the gene matches. Germline values: CDR1 KGHSH, CDR2 LQKENI. CDR3 residues: CASSPARTGNGYTF. In DNA, the CDR3 is TGTGCCAGCTCACCCGCCCGGACAGGGAATGGCTACACCTTC. The entire variable domain, with the rest obtained from reference TRBV18 and TRBJ1-2, is as follows: NAGVMQNPRHLVRRRGQEARLRCSPMKGHSHVYWYRQLPEEGLKFMVYLQKENIIDESGMPKERFSAEFPKEGPSILRIQQVVRGDSAAYFCASSPARTGNGYTFGSGTRLTVV.

J is TRBJ1-1 and V is TRBV6-5; 9 bases line up with TRBD1. The CDR3 covers 15 residues. V gave up 5 bases and J gave up 4 bases; unmatched junction bases: 8. Germline CDR1 is MNHEY and CDR2 is SVGAGI. In nucleotides, the CDR3 is TGTGCCAGCAGTCAACAGGGGGCGGATCGCACTGAAGCTTTCTTT. Its translation: CASSQQGADRTEAFF.

The V and J genes are TRBV6-5 and TRBJ1-1; TRBD1 agrees at 9 bases. The CDR3 extends over 15 amino acids. Germline assignment: CDR1 MNHEY and CDR2 SVGAGI. With V trimmed by 8 bases and J by 5 bases, 12 bases remained unmatched. The CDR3 loop reads CASETGGGLGTEAFF. For the CDR3, the DNA is TGTGCCAGCGAAACAGGGGGCGGATTGGGAACTGAAGCTTTCTTT.

The J gene is TRBJ1-4, the V gene TRBV4-1; D is perhaps TRBD1 (5 bases). CDR3 length: 20 residues. V was trimmed by 3 bases and J by 7 bases, leaving 30 bases between them. The germline V gene encodes CDR1 MGHRA and CDR2 YSYEKL. CDR3 sequence reads: CASSHPPLLRGALYREKLFF. The CDR3 nucleotides are TGCGCCAGCAGCCACCCTCCACTACTCCGTGGGGCGTTATATCGTGAAAAACTGTTTTTT.

The V call is TRBV5-4, the J call TRBJ1-1; D is possibly TRBD1 (5 bases). Germline-derived CDR1 and CDR2 are SGHNT and YYREEE (reference sequence). V shed 4 bases and J shed 2 bases, with 12 bases lying between them. This CDR3 is built from 14 residues. CDR3 DNA: TGTGCCAGCAGCCTGAATACAGGAAACACTGAAGCTTTCTTT. Translated, it gives CASSLNTGNTEAFF.

The gene calls are TRBV5-1 and TRBJ2-2; TRBD1 agrees at 8 bases. V dropped 4 bases and J dropped 4; count of bases not matched to a gene: 6. Per germline, CDR1 SGHRS and CDR2 YFSETQ. The CDR3 runs to 15 residues. In nucleotides, the CDR3 is TGCGCCAGCAGCGCCCTACAGGGGGGCACCGGGGAGCTGTTTTTT. Amino acids: CASSALQGGTGELFF. Supplemented by reference TRBV5-1 and TRBJ2-2, the full variable domain reads KAGVTQTPRYLIKTRGQQVTLSCSPISGHRSVSWYQQTPGQGLQFLFEYFSETQRNKGNFPGRFSGRQFSNSRSEMNVSTLELGDSALYLCASSALQGGTGELFFGEGSRLTVL.

This chain links TRBV7-9 with TRBJ1-2; 7 positions agree with TRBD1. This CDR3 is built from 14 residues. Germline values: CDR1 SEHNR, CDR2 FQNEAQ (reference sequence). J was trimmed by 6 bases and V by 0 bases; bases with no gene match: 4. The CDR3 here is CASSLAGRGDGYTF. The CDR3 DNA reads as TGTGCCAGCAGCTTAGCCGGCAGGGGGGATGGCTACACCTTC.

The J gene is TRBJ1-1, the V gene TRBV18; perhaps TRBD1 as D (6 bases). This CDR3 is 16 amino acids long. Germline V gene data show CDR1 as KGHSH and CDR2 as LQKENI. V lost 3 bases to trimming and J lost 6 bases, with 20 bases between them. CDR3 nucleotide sequence: TGTGCCAGCTCACCGAAACAGGGAACGGGTAACGCTGAAGCTTTCTTT. Protein product: CASSPKQGTGNAEAFF. The full variable domain, with the rest looked up from reference TRBV18 and TRBJ1-1, is NAGVMQNPRHLVRRRGQEARLRCSPMKGHSHVYWYRQLPEEGLKFMVYLQKENIIDESGMPKERFSAEFPKEGPSILRIQQVVRGDSAAYFCASSPKQGTGNAEAFFGQGTRLTVV.

This chain joins TRBV5-1 and TRBJ1-2, with 7 bases that match TRBD1. The CDR3 has 14 residues. Trimming took 5 bases from V and 8 from J; bases not matched to a gene: 12. CDR1 and CDR2 (germline): SGHRS, YFSETQ. This CDR3 reads CASRQGGDMGGYTF. The CDR3 DNA reads TGCGCCAGCAGGCAGGGGGGAGATATGGGCGGCTACACCTTC. Complete variable domain (other parts from reference TRBV5-1 and TRBJ1-2): KAGVTQTPRYLIKTRGQQVTLSCSPISGHRSVSWYQQTPGQGLQFLFEYFSETQRNKGNFPGRFSGRQFSNSRSEMNVSTLELGDSALYLCASRQGGDMGGYTFGSGTRLTVV.

This clone was recorded only once. The V call is TRBV12-3 or TRBV12-4, the J call TRBJ1-2, with a tentative D call TRBD1 (6 bases). V lost 1 base to trimming and J lost 8 bases, with 11 bases between them. CDR3 length: 13 residues. The CDR3 loop is CASSLVGQGGYTF. CDR3 sequence (DNA): TGTGCCAGCAGTTTAGTCGGTCAGGGGGGCTACACCTTC.

The V gene is TRBV5-1, the J gene TRBJ1-2, with 7 bases aligning to TRBD1. Germline V CDR1 and CDR2: SGHRS, YFSETQ. The CDR3 covers 14 residues. Germline trimming cut 5 bases from V and 7 bases from J; bases unmatched to any gene: 11. CDR3 bases: TGCGCCAGCAGATCGGGACCAGGGGGGAGTGGCTACACCTTC. It specifies CASRSGPGGSGYTF.

This sequence joins TRBV13 and TRBJ1-6; possible D gene TRBD1, 5 bases. CDR3 length equals 15 residues. V was clipped by 3 bases and J by 2 bases, with 8 bases between them. CDR1 is PRHDT, CDR2 FYEKMQ, per germline (reference sequence). The CDR3 protein is CASSFRGTYNSPLHF. CDR3 DNA: TGTGCCAGCAGCTTTCGGGGGACCTATAATTCACCCCTCCACTTT.

The table lists this clone with a count of one. The chain employs TRBV15 and TRBJ2-3; tentatively, D is TRBD1 (6 bases). Germline lookup yields CDR1 LNHNV and CDR2 YYDKDF (reference sequence). V was clipped by 3 bases and J by 4 bases, with 14 bases between them. This CDR3 is 15 amino acids long. The CDR3 DNA reads as TGTGCCACCAGCAGGTTAAACAGGGACCCAGATACGCAGTATTTT. Its protein product is CATSRLNRDPDTQYF.

About this clone itself: The same CDR3 is also encoded by other DNA sequences in this sample. The chain recombines TRBV9 with TRBJ1-6; 7 nucleotides match TRBD1. CDR1 is SGDLS and CDR2 is YYNGEE in the germline V gene. The CDR3 loop spans 15 amino acids. Unmatched junction bases numbered 4, after V lost 0 bases and J lost 7 bases. The CDR3: CASSVGPGGNSPLHF. The CDR3, as DNA: TGTGCCAGCAGCGTAGGTCCAGGGGGGAATTCACCCCTCCACTTT.

The rearrangement links TRBV18 to TRBJ1-6, with D perhaps TRBD1 (6 bases). V lost 1 base to trimming and J lost 5 bases, with 18 bases between them. Per germline, CDR1 KGHSH and CDR2 LQKENI. The CDR3 length is 18 residues. The CDR3 spells CASSPRLPGTRDNSPLHF. In DNA, the CDR3 is TGTGCCAGCTCACCACGGCTGCCAGGGACAAGGGATAATTCACCCCTCCACTTT. Full variable domain (rest looked up from reference TRBV18 and TRBJ1-6): NAGVMQNPRHLVRRRGQEARLRCSPMKGHSHVYWYRQLPEEGLKFMVYLQKENIIDESGMPKERFSAEFPKEGPSILRIQQVVRGDSAAYFCASSPRLPGTRDNSPLHFGNGTRLTVT.

The count of this clone is one. The chain has TRBV9 and TRBJ1-2; D remains ambiguous. Per the germline V gene, CDR1 is SGDLS and CDR2 is YYNGEE. The CDR3 is made up of 13 amino acids. With 0 bases removed from V and 6 bases from J, the gap between germline ends came to 9 bases. CDR3 DNA sequence: TGTGCCAGCAGCGTAGTATCCGGTAATGGCTACACCTTC. Translating gives CASSVVSGNGYTF.

V and J are TRBV7-3 and TRBJ2-2; D uncertain. Germline CDR1 and CDR2: SGHTA and FQGTGA. V shed 2 bases and J shed 8 bases, with 9 bases lying between them. The CDR3 is made up of 13 amino acids. CDR3 sequence reads: CASSLEVVGELFF. The CDR3 DNA reads TGTGCCAGCAGCTTAGAGGTGGTAGGGGAGCTGTTTTTT.